This TCR beta chain originates from a study of shared clonotypes between healthy human individuals (dated by TCRdb to the early 2020s). Concerning the study at large: A couple of women and a few men aged 18 to 49 years were included in the cohort. To increase sequencing depth and limit assay-specific biases, TCR repertoire library preparation and sequencing were carried out by different laboratories using diverse techniques. To estimate repertoire size and how much clonotype sharing occurs between individuals, the study deeply sequenced the blood TCR repertoires of several healthy adults. Per donor, three plates each were used for CD4 naive and CD4 memory, two for CD8 naive, and one for CD8 memory. Per donor, leukapheresis produced somewhere between about 0.9 and 10 billion PBMCs.

Using the deep immunoSEQ assay, multiplex PCR amplified TCR CDR3 regions from genomic DNA. Genomic DNA extracted from each cell subset was distributed evenly over all wells of several immunoSEQ 96-well plates, and each plate served as one replicate. For sorted subsets, each replicate PCR was loaded with about 0.2 ug genomic DNA, equivalent to some 27,000 T cell genomes. Purified libraries were quantified with a Qubit 3.0 fluorometer, sized on a Bioanalyzer 2100, and re-quantified with the KAPA Library Quantification kit. Every immunoSEQ 96-well plate was sequenced on a dedicated single-read 150-cycle Illumina NextSeq 550 flow cell. In the source study's methods: Because the immunoSEQ output included only junctional sequences and no quality scores, the filtering could not be the same as the filtering used for full-length reads. Sequences were annotated with PyIR, a Python wrapper for IgBLAST v1.9, and V/J genes and CDR3 were assigned using IMGT germline references. Reads with weak V/J assignments (E-value above 1e-6), missing CDR3, stop codons, out-of-frame junctions, or ambiguous translated residues were removed. V3J clonotypes were defined as sequences sharing an identical inferred V gene, J gene, and CDR3 amino acid sequence. The percentage overlap between two repertoires was calculated by dividing the number of shared unique clonotypes by the size of the smaller repertoire. RTK rarefaction, the Chao1 estimator, and Recon v2.1 estimates of unobserved clonotypes were used to assess repertoire richness. OLGA was used to compute generation probabilities for all TCRbeta clonotypes that the gDNA method yielded from a handful of donors. Entries here come from immuneACCESS through TCRdb and include only in-frame sequences with V and J called. Some clones fail to appear in such tables; in the studies checked, an unresolved V gene covers under half of the shortfall, and the cause of the remainder is unknown. Clone size and the V and J calls come from that table; the DNA yielded D and trimming. This sample lists about 2.2 million clones; 93% were detected once. The ten largest clones take up more than 1.5% of the sample.

The CDR3 covers 13 residues, taking in both the cysteine and the phenylalanine. Only the CDR3 portion is preserved as DNA: 39 bases, with reading frame beginning at the first base. CDR1 is given as MGHDK and CDR2 as SYGVNS, both from the germline V gene. The trim is 3 bases for V and 2 bases for J, with a gap of 7 bases between the germline ends. General study outcomes and caveats: Clonotypes shared by all four sorted-subset donors showed higher generation probabilities than non-shared clonotypes. The genetic and exposure-history diversity represented was limited by the small number of donors. Sampling was restricted to blood, and TCR repertoires in tissues likely differ from the TCR repertoires found in blood. Naive subsets generally had larger estimated clonotype richness than memory subsets. Incomplete sequencing was indicated by rarefaction of sorted-subset datasets, despite the large sequencing depth. Pairwise subsampling led to the expectation that sequencing depth would affect the degree of clonotype sharing among donors. Sharing across a few donors was observed for approximately 5% of naive CD4, about 3.2% of naive CD8, 2% to 2.5% of memory CD4, and about 0.4% of memory CD8 clonotypes.

CD8 naive samples were CD45RO-negative cells positively selected for CCR7, giving a CD45RA+CCR7+ population that excluded TemRA cells. The donors were healthy, HIV-negative adults who had no recently reported acute infections or vaccinations. Only Caucasian adults living in Nashville, Tennessee, USA were represented among the donors. After blood collection by leukapheresis, PBMCs were isolated using Ficoll-Histopaque density gradient centrifugation and then cryopreserved in the vapor phase of liquid nitrogen. Purity and quantity of every magnetically sorted T cell population were checked by analytical flow cytometry. Genomic DNA was isolated from every sorted fraction and measured by UV absorbance on a Nanodrop 2000c. Turning to this clone: Its antigen is unknown. Qualities for individual bases were not recorded, and no much larger clone is one base off.

The chain links TRBV25-1 with TRBJ1-2; the D segment cannot be called with confidence. The receptor's source is a man in his late teens or twenties in good health. Some clones in this sample may be carry-over from other donors' samples. Sequencing was performed on naive CD8+ T cells from PBMCs. This sample's cell subset or site label indicates: CD45RA+CCR7+. The nucleotide sequence is given as TGTGCCAGCAGTGAGGCACGAAACTATGGCTACACCTTC. It specifies CASSEARNYGYTF.